Below, one T cell receptor beta chain is given with its context. The data originate from a study of blood T cell repertoires in COVID-19. Study information: T cells, B-cell-depleted T cells, or PBMCs provided the cDNA or gDNA that served as material.

This CDR3 region has 16 residues. After removal of 4 bases from V and 7 bases from J, the junction contained 10 bases not matched to a gene. CDR1 and CDR2 (germline): MNHNS, SASEGT. Per the study methods: Cell counts per sample came from amplifying reference gene primers. Using immunoSEQ multiplex PCR, the repertoire was profiled, and TCRdb retains in-frame clones only, with some absent. D and trimming were read from the DNA, whereas the V and J calls and clone size are those reported in that table. The sample contains over 200,000 clones, approximately 80% of which appear only once. This receptor was taken from a man aged 35 to 55 with acute or convalescent COVID-19. Sequencing was carried out using peripheral blood. The chain joins TRBV6-1 to TRBJ1-6; 7 nucleotides line up with TRBD1. CDR3 sequence: CASSAEQGIWNSPLHF. As DNA, the CDR3 is TGTGCCAGCAGTGCCGAACAGGGGATCTGGAATTCACCCCTCCACTTT.